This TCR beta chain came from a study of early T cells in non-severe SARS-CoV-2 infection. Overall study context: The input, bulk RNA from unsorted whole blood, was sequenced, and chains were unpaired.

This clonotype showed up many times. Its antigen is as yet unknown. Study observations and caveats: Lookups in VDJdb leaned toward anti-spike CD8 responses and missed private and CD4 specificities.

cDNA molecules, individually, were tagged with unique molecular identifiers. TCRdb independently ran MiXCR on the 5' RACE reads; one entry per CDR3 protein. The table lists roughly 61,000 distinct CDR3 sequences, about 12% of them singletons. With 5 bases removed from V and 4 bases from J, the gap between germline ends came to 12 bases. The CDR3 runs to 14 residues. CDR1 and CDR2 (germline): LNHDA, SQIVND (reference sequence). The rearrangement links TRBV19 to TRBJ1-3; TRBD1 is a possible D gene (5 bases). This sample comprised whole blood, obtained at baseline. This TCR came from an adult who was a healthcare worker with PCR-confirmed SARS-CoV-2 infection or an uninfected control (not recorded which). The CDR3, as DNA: TGTGCCAGTAGTCTGGGCAGGGCGGGAAACACCATATATTTT. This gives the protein CASSLGRAGNTIYF.